A selection of T cell receptor beta chains follows, all from one sample in a study of blood T cell repertoires in COVID-19. Produced via immunoSEQ multiplex PCR; TCRdb's table is partial and in-frame only. The repertoire has some 460,000 clones, approximately 90% of them found once; the top ten carry roughly 1.9%. The sample consisted of PBMCs or T cells enriched from blood (not recorded which). Source of these receptors: a woman in her late teens or twenties with acute COVID-19. The CDR3 runs from the conserved cysteine through the conserved F or W. A D gene is named only where the DNA matches it firmly. Only part of the rows carry a size: once, few, many, or a class if the clone is expanded.

TRBJ2-3,.,.,TRBV2,CASSEAATDTQYF,TGTGCCAGCAGTGAAGCGGCAACGGATACGCAGTATTTT
TRBJ1-5,TRBD1,.,TRBV6-4,CASTIYRGGQPQHF,TGTGCCAGCACCATCTACAGGGGCGGTCAGCCCCAGCATTTT
TRBJ1-5,.,once,TRBV19,CASSPEQGGEQPQHF,TGTGCCAGTAGCCCCGAACAGGGAGGGGAGCAGCCCCAGCATTTT
TRBJ1-2,TRBD1,few,TRBV12-3/TRBV12-4,CASRRQGAGGYTF,TGTGCCAGCAGACGACAGGGGGCGGGTGGCTACACCTTC
TRBJ2-7,TRBD1,.,TRBV10-1,CASSVGTVPREQYF,TGCGCCAGCAGCGTAGGGACAGTTCCTAGGGAGCAGTACTTC
TRBJ1-2,.,.,TRBV29-1,CSVSSRLDYGYTF,TGCAGCGTTTCGTCCAGGCTTGACTATGGCTACACCTTC
TRBJ1-4,.,.,TRBV21-1,CASSKWEGRVHEKLFF,TGTGCCAGCAGCAAATGGGAGGGCAGGGTTCATGAAAAACTGTTTTTT
TRBJ2-2,TRBD1,.,TRBV29-1,CSVEGVQGALTGELFF,TGCAGCGTTGAAGGGGTCCAGGGGGCTTTGACCGGGGAGCTGTTTTTT
TRBJ2-7,TRBD1,.,TRBV9,CASSAHEGANYEQYF,TGTGCCAGCAGCGCGCATGAGGGGGCTAACTACGAGCAGTACTTC
TRBJ2-7,TRBD1,.,TRBV28,CASSFPQGAYEQYF,TGTGCCAGCAGTTTCCCGCAGGGGGCCTACGAGCAGTACTTC
TRBJ2-5,TRBD2,.,TRBV19,CASSIVGWREGVRETQYF,TGTGCCAGTAGTATAGTGGGCTGGCGGGAGGGTGTGCGGGAGACCCAGTACTTC
TRBJ1-1,TRBD1,.,TRBV11-2,CASSNRDRASDTEAFF,TGTGCCAGCAGCAACCGGGACAGGGCCTCTGACACTGAAGCTTTCTTT
TRBJ1-1,TRBD1,once,TRBV28,CASRPRGRRDTEAFF,TGTGCCAGCAGACCTAGGGGGCGGCGGGACACTGAAGCTTTCTTT
TRBJ2-1,TRBD1,few,TRBV4-1,CASSQRGQGARNEQFF,TGCGCCAGCAGCCAGAGGGGACAGGGGGCACGGAATGAGCAGTTCTTC
TRBJ1-2,.,.,TRBV5-5,CASSADPRGNYGYTF,TGTGCCAGCAGCGCGGACCCCCGGGGAAACTATGGCTACACCTTC
TRBJ1-1,.,.,TRBV4-3,CASSHDRENTEAFF,TGCGCCAGCAGCCACGACAGAGAGAACACTGAAGCTTTCTTT
TRBJ1-3,TRBD1,.,TRBV18,CASSPLPGQGTSGNTIYF,TGTGCCAGCTCACCCTTACCGGGACAGGGGACTTCTGGAAACACCATATATTTT
TRBJ1-1,TRBD1,.,TRBV6-5,CASKRGQGNTEAFF,TGTGCCAGCAAGCGGGGACAGGGAAACACTGAAGCTTTCTTT
TRBJ1-2,.,once,TRBV11-1,CASSSAPYIADGYTF,TGTGCCAGCAGCAGCGCCCCCTATATTGCTGATGGCTACACCTTC
TRBJ1-4,.,.,TRBV7-9,CASSSHATNEKLFF,TGTGCCAGCAGCTCACATGCAACTAATGAAAAACTGTTTTTT
TRBJ1-1,.,.,TRBV4-1,CASSHRQEAFF,TGCGCCAGCAGCCACCGACAGGAAGCTTTCTTT
TRBJ1-2,.,.,TRBV28,CASSLVQSYGYTF,TGTGCCAGCAGTTTAGTCCAGTCTTATGGCTACACCTTC
TRBJ1-2,.,.,TRBV19,CASLLSREAGYTF,TGTGCCAGCCTCCTGTCCAGGGAAGCAGGCTACACCTTC
TRBJ1-2,TRBD1,.,TRBV19,CASSILGQGGGYTF,TGTGCCAGTAGTATCCTCGGACAGGGGGGTGGCTACACCTTC
TRBJ1-5,TRBD1,.,TRBV2,CASRDRGNQPQHF,TGTGCCAGCCGGGACAGGGGAAATCAGCCCCAGCATTTT
TRBJ2-2,.,.,TRBV27,CASSFSYSGVGTGELFF,TGTGCCAGCAGTTTTAGCTACTCGGGAGTTGGTACCGGGGAGCTGTTTTTT
TRBJ2-3,.,.,TRBV9,CASSAYADTQYF,TGTGCCAGCAGCGCATACGCGGATACGCAGTATTTT
TRBJ2-5,.,.,TRBV3-1/TRBV3-2,CASSQQGVETQYF,TGTGCCAGCAGCCAGCAGGGTGTTGAGACCCAGTACTTC
TRBJ2-7,TRBD2,.,TRBV29-1,CSVVWLAGLSDEQYF,TGCAGCGTTGTTTGGTTAGCGGGGCTCTCCGACGAGCAGTACTTC
TRBJ2-7,.,.,TRBV5-1,CASSPLGRDYEQYF,TGCGCCAGCAGCCCTCTAGGCAGAGACTACGAGCAGTACTTC
TRBJ2-3,TRBD2,.,TRBV29-1,CSARDYPTDTQYF,TGCAGCGCCCGGGACTACCCCACAGATACGCAGTATTTT
TRBJ2-3,TRBD1,.,TRBV7-9,CASSPRTGWDTDTQYF,TGTGCCAGCAGCCCCAGGACAGGTTGGGACACAGATACGCAGTATTTT
TRBJ1-2,.,.,TRBV19,CASSPRGGPYGYTF,TGTGCCAGTAGTCCCCGCGGGGGGCCCTATGGCTACACCTTC
TRBJ2-5,.,.,TRBV9,CASSVGLQETQYF,TGTGCCAGCAGCGTAGGACTCCAAGAGACCCAGTACTTC
TRBJ2-1,.,.,TRBV9,CASSVGSNEQFF,TGTGCCAGCAGCGTTGGCTCCAATGAGCAGTTCTTC
TRBJ1-6,TRBD1,once,TRBV27,CASTKQGAPYSPLHF,TGTGCCAGCACCAAACAGGGGGCGCCTTATTCACCCCTCCACTTT
TRBJ1-6,TRBD1,.,TRBV7-8,CASSSRSGTDSPLHF,TGTGCCAGCAGCTCACGATCCGGGACAGATTCACCCCTCCACTTT
TRBJ2-3,.,.,TRBV9,CASSTSGYQRMTDTQYF,TGTGCCAGCAGTACATCCGGTTACCAGCGGATGACAGATACGCAGTATTTT
TRBJ2-1,.,.,TRBV20-1,CSALNYEQFF,TGCAGTGCCCTTAATTATGAGCAGTTCTTC
TRBJ2-1,.,few,TRBV19,CASRSGYEQFF,TGTGCCAGTAGATCTGGCTATGAGCAGTTCTTC
TRBJ1-4,.,.,TRBV5-1,CASSLFQGATNEKLFF,TGCGCCAGCAGCTTGTTCCAGGGCGCAACTAATGAAAAACTGTTTTTT
TRBJ1-6,TRBD1,.,TRBV25-1,CASSGQGDNSPLHF,TGTGCCAGCAGTGGACAGGGTGATAATTCACCCCTCCACTTT
TRBJ1-1,TRBD1,.,TRBV5-1,CASGNPGQGAGVAFF,TGCGCCAGTGGGAATCCGGGACAGGGGGCTGGTGTGGCTTTCTTT